The clone carrying this T cell receptor beta chain was counted a single time. Its specificity is unknown. When replicate PCRs were run on sorted subsets, they used 200 ng DNA, 30,000 to 35,000 T cell genomes. Sequencing was performed with immunoSEQ multiplex PCR; in TCRdb, only in-frame clones are kept and a portion is missing. The table lists millions of clones, 85% to 95% of them singletons, with under 2% in the top ten. This sample was taken from a study of shared clonotypes between healthy human individuals. Deletions cut 0 bases from V and 8 bases from J, with 20 bases between. The CDR3 loop spans 17 amino acids. Germline V lookup: CDR1 MGHRA, CDR2 YSYEKL. CD45RO-negative CD8 cells positively selected for CCR7 made up the naive population, which excluded terminally differentiated effector memory CD45RA+ cells. Study-level results: A reduction in generation probabilities was seen for non-shared clonotypes relative to those shared by all four donors. The low donor count limited represented genetic and exposure-history diversity.

This chain uses TRBV4-1 with TRBJ1-5; D perhaps matches TRBD1 (6 bases). The receptor was derived from a young man in good health. Some clones in this sample may be carry-over from other donors' samples. Material: naive CD8+ T cells from PBMCs. The CDR3 here is CASSQEGGPIAGEPQHF. The CDR3 nucleotides are TGCGCCAGCAGCCAAGAGGGAGGTCCGATAGCAGGGGAGCCCCAGCATTTT.